The TCR beta chain described here comes from a study of CD8 T cells in ankylosing spondylitis. Whole-study findings and limits: According to the report, clones linked to the disease were significantly enriched in matched synovial fluid samples taken from ankylosing spondylitis patients.

In TCRdb, the 5' RACE reads were re-called with MiXCR into one record per CDR3 protein. The sample lists more than 150,000 distinct CDR3 sequences; roughly 18% were seen once. In this sample, this clonotype turned up many times. What it binds is unknown. CDR3 length: 14 residues. CDR1 is ENHRY and CDR2 is SYGVKD in the germline V gene. The ends lost 4 bases at V and 6 bases at J; junction bases unmatched: 6. The sequence came from a male donor between 10 and 30 years old with ankylosing spondylitis or in good health (not recorded which). Sequenced input: blood, either unsorted or a sorted T cell fraction (not recorded which). The genes are TRBV10-3 and TRBJ2-3; 8 bases are shared with TRBD2. The CDR3 DNA sequence: TGTGCCATCAGTGTGGTAGCGGGAACGGATACGCAGTATTTT. It specifies CAISVVAGTDTQYF.